Sequencing of this TCR beta chain was carried out in a study of post-analysis software for immune sequencing data. Study-level points and caveats: Normalized Chao1 diversity in multiple sclerosis patients fell significantly below that of controls. F measure showed strong co-clustering of same-batch samples. With TRBV5-6, TRBV5-1 and TRBV20-1 included, about five TRBV segments were more frequent in patients than in controls.

The germline V gene has CDR1 SGHTA and CDR2 FQGNSA. The CDR3 extends over 19 amino acids. Trimming cost V 2 bases and J 2 bases, with 23 bases left between them. On this clonotype: Its antigen is not known.

Unique molecular identifiers featured in each of the TCR beta cDNA libraries. One entry per CDR3 protein results from TCRdb running MiXCR on the PCR reads. This sample carries under 650,000 distinct CDR3 sequences, roughly 45% of them seen once, and the ten largest clones take more than 1.5%. This receptor was obtained from a girl aged 5 to 17 with multiple sclerosis. Specimen: blood. The J gene is TRBJ2-3, the V gene TRBV7-2; D gene ambiguous. The CDR3 spells CASSLWASPGRPSTDTQYF. In DNA, the CDR3 is TGTGCCAGCAGCTTATGGGCAAGTCCCGGAAGGCCCTCCACAGATACGCAGTATTTT.